The 24 T cell receptor beta chains reported below all come from one sample, sequenced in a study of blood T cell repertoires in COVID-19. Clones were sequenced by immunoSEQ multiplex PCR, and TCRdb holds only the in-frame ones, with some missing. This table has under 150,000 clones, 88% appearing once. Specimen: peripheral blood. Every receptor here comes from a human donor in a cohort sampled during active COVID-19.

The chain links TRBV5-1 to TRBJ2-2; 8 bases agree with TRBD1. This CDR3 region has 14 residues. The V gene end was trimmed by 4 bases and the J gene end by 7 bases; junction bases not matched to a gene: 6. Germline CDR1 is SGHRS and CDR2 is YFSETQ. The CDR3 DNA reads TGCGCCAGCAGCCTCAGGGGGCGCGGCGGGGAGCTGTTTTTT. Translating gives CASSLRGRGGELFF.

This rearrangement joins TRBV7-2 to TRBJ2-7; possible D gene TRBD2, 6 bases. Germline V gene lookup returns CDR1 SGHTA and CDR2 FQGNSA. This CDR3 comprises 17 residues. V was trimmed by 1 base and J by 0 bases, leaving 16 bases between them. The CDR3 DNA reads as TGTGCCAGCAGCTTAGTTAGCGTAGCCGGGAGCTCCTACGAGCAGTACTTC. It translates to CASSLVSVAGSSYEQYF. The whole variable domain, filled in from reference TRBV7-2 and TRBJ2-7, reads GAGVSQSPSNKVTEKGKDVELRCDPISGHTALYWYRQSLGQGLEFLIYFQGNSAPDKSGLPSDRFSAERTGGSVSTLTIQRTQQEDSAVYLCASSLVSVAGSSYEQYFGPGTRLTVT.

The rearrangement uses TRBV11-2 and TRBJ2-7; 11 bases map to TRBD2. The CDR3 loop spans 18 amino acids. J was trimmed by 4 bases and V by 5 bases; bases with no gene match: 16. Germline CDR1 is SGHAT and CDR2 is FQNNGV. CDR3 region: CASSPARLAGGLEYEQYF. DNA of the CDR3: TGTGCCAGCAGCCCCGCCCGTCTAGCGGGGGGATTAGAATACGAGCAGTACTTC.

The rearrangement uses TRBV5-4 and TRBJ1-2; D gene ambiguous. Trimming cost V 4 bases and J 5 bases, with 12 bases left between them. This CDR3 is built from 13 residues. Germline V gene data show CDR1 as SGHNT and CDR2 as YYREEE (reference sequence). The CDR3 reads CASSPSTVYGYTF. CDR3 bases: TGTGCCAGCAGCCCTTCTACGGTTTATGGCTACACCTTC.

V is TRBV19 and J is TRBJ1-1; D perhaps matches TRBD1 (5 bases). The CDR3 sequence is 14 residues long. Germline loops: CDR1 LNHDA, CDR2 SQIVND (reference sequence). Between the trimmed V and J ends, which lost 8 bases and 5 bases, there was a span of 18 bases. This chain's CDR3 is CASDPGGGGTEAFF. CDR3 DNA: TGTGCCAGTGACCCCGGGGGGGGAGGGACTGAAGCTTTCTTT. The full variable domain, completed using reference TRBV19 and TRBJ1-1, is DGGITQSPKYLFRKEGQNVTLSCEQNLNHDAMYWYRQDPGQGLRLIYYSQIVNDFQKGDIAEGYSVSREKKESFPLTVTSAQKNPTAFYLCASDPGGGGTEAFFGQGTRLTVV.

The rearrangement uses TRBV5-5 and TRBJ2-2; D gene uncertain. The V end lost 1 base, the J end lost 2 bases, and 9 bases lay between the germline ends. CDR1 is SGHKS, CDR2 YYEKEE, per germline (reference sequence). This CDR3 is built from 15 residues. The CDR3 sequence: CASSLRTPNTGELFF. In DNA, the CDR3 is TGTGCCAGCAGCTTGCGCACTCCTAACACCGGGGAGCTGTTTTTT. Variable domain in full (rest from reference TRBV5-5 and TRBJ2-2): DAGVTQSPTHLIKTRGQQVTLRCSPISGHKSVSWYQQVLGQGPQFIFQYYEKEERGRGNFPDRFSARQFPNYSSELNVNALLLGDSALYLCASSLRTPNTGELFFGEGSRLTVL.

The chain carries TRBV7-6 and TRBJ2-1; TRBD2 matches 13 bases. V lost 1 base to trimming and J lost 3 bases; unmatched junction nucleotides: 3. Germline loops: CDR1 SGHVS, CDR2 FNYEAQ. This CDR3 region has 17 residues. Here the CDR3 reads CASSLGTSGGDYNEQFF. Written as DNA, the CDR3 is TGTGCCAGCAGCTTAGGCACTAGCGGGGGGGACTACAATGAGCAGTTCTTC.

The chain employs TRBV24-1 and TRBJ2-7; D possibly corresponds to TRBD2 (6 bases). The CDR3 has 14 residues. Germline V CDR1 and CDR2: KGHDR, SFDVKD. The germline V and J ends were trimmed by 0 bases and 9 bases, with 14 bases remaining between them. Written as DNA, the CDR3 is TGTGCCACCAGTGATTTGAAGGAGGGGTTAGGGCAGTACTTC. Protein sequence: CATSDLKEGLGQYF.

The gene calls are TRBV11-1 and TRBJ2-1; unclear D gene. The germline gives CDR1 SGHAT, CDR2 FQDESV (reference sequence). This CDR3 is 18 amino acids long. Trimming took off 0 bases at V and 2 bases at J, with 17 bases between the two ends. The CDR3 DNA follows: TGTGCCAGCAGCTTAGCCCCCGTGAGGCGGTCTACCTACAATGAGCAGTTCTTC. This codes for CASSLAPVRRSTYNEQFF.

V and J are TRBV13 and TRBJ1-2, with 11 bases matching TRBD1. V lost 1 base and J lost 5; bases outside the gene matches: 6. Germline V gene lookup returns CDR1 PRHDT and CDR2 FYEKMQ (reference sequence). The CDR3 spans 16 residues. CDR3 amino acids: CASSLAGTGGMYGYTF. CDR3 nucleotides: TGTGCCAGCAGCTTAGCCGGGACAGGGGGAATGTATGGCTACACCTTC.

The chain carries TRBV30 and TRBJ1-2; the D gene is possibly TRBD1 (6 bases). V gave up 3 bases and J gave up 1 base, with 12 bases separating them. Germline V gives CDR1 GTSNPN, CDR2 SVGIG (reference sequence). The CDR3 has 14 amino acids. The CDR3 DNA reads as TGTGCCTGGAGGGGGGCGTCGGGTAACTATGGCTACACCTTC. As protein: CAWRGASGNYGYTF.

This sequence joins TRBV6-2 or TRBV6-3 and TRBJ1-1; TRBD1 might be the D (5 bases). Trimming took 2 bases from V and 1 from J, leaving 17 bases between them. The CDR3 extends over 17 amino acids. Germline-derived CDR1 and CDR2 are MNHEY and SVGEGT. CDR3 DNA sequence: TGTGCCAGCAGTTACCCTATGCAGGGAAATTCGAACACTGAAGCTTTCTTT. Translating gives CASSYPMQGNSNTEAFF.

The rearrangement uses TRBV4-3 and TRBJ2-5, with D possibly TRBD2 on 6 matching bases. The CDR3 runs to 17 residues. Trimming stripped 1 base from V and 0 bases from J, with 15 bases between. Germline assignment: CDR1 LGHNA and CDR2 YSLEER. CDR3 sequence: CASSQVGRGINQETQYF. Written as DNA, the CDR3 is TGCGCCAGCAGCCAAGTTGGTCGGGGGATAAACCAAGAGACCCAGTACTTC.

In its sample, this clone was seen once. The J gene is TRBJ1-5, the V gene TRBV12-5; D is uncertain. This CDR3 is built from 15 residues. The V end lost 6 bases, the J end lost 0 bases, and 12 bases lay between the germline ends. Germline V gives CDR1 LGHNT, CDR2 FRNRAP. The CDR3 region is CASGEGVGSNQPQHF. CDR3 DNA: TGTGCTAGTGGCGAGGGTGTTGGTAGCAATCAGCCCCAGCATTTT.

The chain joins TRBV7-2 to TRBJ2-5; tentative D call: TRBD2 (6 bases). Germline-derived CDR1 and CDR2 are SGHTA and FQGNSA. There are 13 residues in the CDR3. V was clipped by 4 bases and J by 2 bases, with 8 bases between them. CDR3 coding DNA: TGTGCCAGCAGCTGGACTACTCAAGAGACCCAGTACTTC. As protein: CASSWTTQETQYF.

This clone occurred once. The rearrangement joins TRBV6-5 to TRBJ1-1, with 10 positions matching TRBD1. This CDR3 is built from 14 residues. The ends lost 5 bases at V and 10 bases at J; junction bases unmatched: 10. Germline lookup yields CDR1 MNHEY and CDR2 SVGAGI. In nucleotides, the CDR3 is TGTGCCAGCAGTCCCCGGGGGACAGGGGAAAGAGCTTTCTTT. Translation: CASSPRGTGERAFF.

The chain recombines TRBV11-2 with TRBJ2-2; 7 bases are shared with TRBD2. Germline assignment: CDR1 SGHAT and CDR2 FQNNGV. With 1 base clipped from V and 8 bases from J, the junction kept 13 bases outside the gene matches. The CDR3 spans 17 residues. The CDR3 DNA sequence: TGTGCCAGCAGCTTAGCCTCCGGGACTACCGCGGGGGGGGAGCTGTTTTTT. This encodes CASSLASGTTAGGELFF.

The chain couples TRBV30 to TRBJ2-3; 7 bases line up with TRBD1. The ends lost 2 bases at V and 5 bases at J; junction bases unmatched: 10. The CDR3 length is 15 residues. Germline CDR1 GTSNPN, CDR2 SVGIG (reference sequence). CDR3 nucleotide sequence: TGTGCCTGGAGTCGACAGGGCCGATCGATAGATACGCAGTATTTT. Its translation: CAWSRQGRSIDTQYF.

The chain has TRBV4-2 and TRBJ2-1; tentative D call: TRBD2 (5 bases). The germline V gene has CDR1 LGHNA and CDR2 YNFKEQ. V was cut by 0 bases and J by 3 bases, with 12 bases left in between. The CDR3 runs to 16 residues. The CDR3 DNA is TGTGCCAGCAGCCAAGATAAGAGCGGTCTCTACAATGAGCAGTTCTTC. As protein: CASSQDKSGLYNEQFF.

The CDR3 loop is CASSFGGAGEKLFF. CDR3 coding DNA: TGTGCCAGCAGCTTTGGCGGGGCAGGTGAAAAACTGTTTTTT. The rearrangement joins TRBV7-9 to TRBJ1-4; a weak D match, TRBD1 (5 bases). Germline V lookup: CDR1 SEHNR, CDR2 FQNEAQ (reference sequence). The germline V and J ends were trimmed by 3 bases and 7 bases, with 12 bases remaining between them. This CDR3 is built from 14 residues.

This chain connects TRBV6-2 or TRBV6-3 to TRBJ2-7, with 8 nucleotides matching TRBD1. The germline V gene has CDR1 MNHEY and CDR2 SVGEGT. The V gene end was trimmed by 6 bases and the J gene end by 3 bases; junction bases not matched to a gene: 7. The CDR3 totals 14 residues. The CDR3 nucleotides are TGTGCCAGCAGCCTGGGACAGGACCTCTACGAGCAGTACTTC. Protein sequence: CASSLGQDLYEQYF.

There are a few counts of this clone. The CDR3 spells CAWSNERSAEAFF. In DNA, the CDR3 is TGTGCCTGGAGTAACGAGAGGAGCGCTGAAGCTTTCTTT. The chain combines TRBV30 with TRBJ1-1, with D uncertain. The CDR3 length is 13 residues. The V end lost 2 bases, the J end lost 6 bases, and 13 bases lay between the germline ends. Germline CDR1 reads GTSNPN; CDR2 reads SVGIG (reference sequence).

The chain links TRBV10-3 to TRBJ1-2; D not resolved. The V end was cut by 4 bases, the J end by 5 bases, with 11 bases between. Germline V gene sequence: CDR1 ENHRY, CDR2 SYGVKD. CDR3 length equals 13 residues. CDR3 nucleotides: TGTGCCATCAGTGTGTCCTCAGAATATGGCTACACCTTC. Its protein is CAISVSSEYGYTF.

This sequence joins TRBV7-9 and TRBJ2-7, with D maybe TRBD1 (7 bases). The CDR3 length is 15 residues. Trimming removed 5 bases at V and 4 bases at J, with 18 bases between. CDR1 SEHNR and CDR2 FQNEAQ come from the germline V gene (reference sequence). The CDR3 protein is CASSGGGTGGYEQYF. CDR3 coding DNA: TGTGCCAGCAGCGGAGGGGGCACAGGTGGTTACGAGCAGTACTTC.